What follows are 12 T cell receptor beta chains derived from one specimen sequenced in a study of T cell responses to AZD1222 COVID-19 vaccine. Measured with immunoSEQ multiplex PCR; TCRdb has only the in-frame clones, and not every one. The profile shows some 150,000 clones, around 87% of them singletons. The material was peripheral blood, obtained 28 days after the second AZD1222 dose. Receptors were obtained from an adult who received the AZD1222 COVID-19 vaccine.

The genes are TRBV7-9 and TRBJ1-1, with 8 bases aligning to TRBD1. V trimming: 3 bases; J trimming: 6 bases; junction bases outside the gene matches: 9. Germline V gives CDR1 SEHNR, CDR2 FQNEAQ (reference sequence). This CDR3 has 15 amino acids. The CDR3 reads CASSFSTGGSAEAFF. CDR3 nucleotide sequence: TGTGCCAGCAGCTTTAGTACAGGGGGGAGCGCTGAAGCTTTCTTT.

V gene TRBV18 combines with J gene TRBJ2-7; D might be TRBD1 or TRBD2, each matching 5 bases. CDR1 is KGHSH and CDR2 is LQKENI in the germline V gene. V was pared by 4 bases and J by 8 bases, with 18 bases between. The CDR3 has 14 residues. CDR3 in amino acids: CASSLSLGDPQQYF. DNA for the CDR3: TGTGCCAGCTCACTATCCCTGGGGGACCCGCAGCAGTACTTC.

The V gene is TRBV5-1, the J gene TRBJ2-1, with 10 bases identical to TRBD2. The V segment lost 1 base and the J segment 8 bases; nucleotides outside the gene matches: 3. CDR3 length: 14 residues. CDR1 and CDR2 (germline): SGHRS, YFSETQ. Here the CDR3 reads CASSLSSGSYEQFF. CDR3 nucleotide sequence: TGCGCCAGCAGCTTGTCTAGCGGGAGCTATGAGCAGTTCTTC. The variable domain in full, completed from reference TRBV5-1 and TRBJ2-1, reads KAGVTQTPRYLIKTRGQQVTLSCSPISGHRSVSWYQQTPGQGLQFLFEYFSETQRNKGNFPGRFSGRQFSNSRSEMNVSTLELGDSALYLCASSLSSGSYEQFFGPGTRLTVL.

This clone was seen only once. The rearrangement links TRBV30 to TRBJ1-4; D unclear. Germline assignment: CDR1 GTSNPN and CDR2 SVGIG (reference sequence). CDR3 length: 18 residues. The germline V and J ends were trimmed by 0 bases and 6 bases, with 23 bases remaining between them. The CDR3 here is CAWSVSFGSRKLYEKLFF. In DNA form, the CDR3 reads TGTGCCTGGAGTGTCTCATTCGGGTCTCGGAAACTATATGAAAAACTGTTTTTT.

This clone was detected once. The genes are TRBV7-9 and TRBJ2-7; D is undetermined. Trimming took 2 bases from V and 0 from J, leaving 5 bases between them. This CDR3 comprises 13 residues. Germline V gene data show CDR1 as SEHNR and CDR2 as FQNEAQ (reference sequence). The CDR3 region is CASSLPGSYEQYF. The CDR3, as DNA: TGTGCCAGCAGCTTACCGGGCTCCTACGAGCAGTACTTC.

As regards this clone: This sample includes further DNA sequences coding for the same CDR3. V gene TRBV5-1 combines with J gene TRBJ2-5; TRBD2 might be the D (6 bases). CDR1 and CDR2 (germline): SGHRS, YFSETQ. This CDR3 is built from 13 residues. V lost 1 base and J lost 4, with 8 bases in between. CDR3 residues: CASSLLGGETQYF. As DNA, the CDR3 is TGCGCCAGCAGCTTGCTCGGGGGAGAGACCCAGTACTTC.

The V call is TRBV6-2 or TRBV6-3, the J call TRBJ2-5; no firm D call. The CDR3 runs to 15 residues. CDR1 and CDR2 (germline): MNHEY, SVGEGT. The germline V and J ends were trimmed by 0 bases and 1 base, with 9 bases remaining between them. Written as DNA, the CDR3 is TGTGCCAGCAGTTACTCAGCAGGCTGCCAAGAGACCCAGTACTTC. Amino acids: CASSYSAGCQETQYF.

The chain couples TRBV6-2 or TRBV6-3 to TRBJ1-6; no clear D gene. The CDR3 consists of 14 residues. Germline CDR1 MNHEY, CDR2 SVGEGT. V lost 4 bases and J lost 8, with 12 bases in between. Here the CDR3 DNA reads TGTGCCAGCAGTTCGGGAGCTGCGGATTCACCCCTCCACTTT. Its translation is CASSSGAADSPLHF.

This chain connects TRBV7-2 to TRBJ2-6, with 7 bases matching TRBD1. The germline gives CDR1 SGHTA, CDR2 FQGNSA. V shed 1 base and J 0 bases; nucleotides not matched to a gene: 3. The CDR3 is 17 amino acids. The CDR3 sequence: CASSLGQGFSGANVLTF. CDR3 nucleotide sequence: TGTGCCAGCAGCTTAGGACAGGGTTTCTCTGGGGCCAACGTCCTGACTTTC.

In this sample, this clone turned up a few times. The chain links TRBV24-1 to TRBJ2-7, with D perhaps matching TRBD2 (5 bases). The CDR3 extends over 13 amino acids. Trimming stripped 7 bases from V and 6 bases from J, with 15 bases between. The V gene's germline CDR1 is KGHDR and CDR2 SFDVKD. As DNA, the CDR3 is TGTGCCACCAGCGCTGGACCAAGCGGCGAGCAGTACTTC. As protein: CATSAGPSGEQYF.

The genes are TRBV7-8 and TRBJ1-1; D not resolved. Germline CDR1 is SGHVS and CDR2 is FQNEAQ. Deletions cut 2 bases from V and 4 bases from J, with 14 bases between. The CDR3 contains 15 residues. The CDR3 sequence: CASSLWASAGTEAFF. CDR3 nucleotide sequence: TGTGCCAGCAGCTTATGGGCTTCCGCGGGCACTGAAGCTTTCTTT.

This chain joins TRBV29-1 and TRBJ2-7; D might be TRBD1 (5 bases). The length of the CDR3 is 15 residues. Germline-derived CDR1 and CDR2 are SQVTM and ANQGSEA. Deletions cut 1 base from V and 5 bases from J, with 18 bases between. CDR3 sequence reads: CSVEVGAGGTNEQYF. The DNA for the CDR3 is TGCAGCGTTGAAGTTGGGGCAGGCGGTACCAACGAGCAGTACTTC.